The 31 T cell receptor beta chains below come from one sample, sequenced in a study of T cell repertoires in cytomegalovirus infection. These receptors' targets are unknown. Via MiXCR, TCRdb re-called the reads, giving one row per CDR3 protein. The sample contains about 310,000 distinct CDR3 sequences, 20% to 25% of which appear only once. This specimen consisted of cultured PBMCs, obtained from culture after CMV antigen stimulation. These receptors came from a human donor in good health (CMV status not recorded). Some clones in this sample may be carry-over from other donors' samples.

Comment on this clonotype: Relative to the germline gene, one junction end is altered; a read error may explain this. The chain recombines TRBV11-2 with TRBJ2-7; 14 bases match TRBD2. CDR1 is SGHAT, CDR2 FQNNGV, per germline. The CDR3 is 16 residues long. The CDR3 bases are TGCGCCAGCAGCCCCGGGACTAGCGGGGGCACCTACGAGCAGTACTTC. This gives the protein CASSPGTSGGTYEQYF. The entire variable domain, with the rest obtained from reference TRBV11-2 and TRBJ2-7, is as follows: EAGVAQSPRYKIIEKRQSVAFWCNPISGHATLYWYQQILGQGPKLLIQFQNNGVVDDSQLPKDRFSAERLKGVDSTLKIQPAKLEDSAVYLCASSPGTSGGTYEQYFGPGTRLTVT.

The chain couples TRBV6-6 to TRBJ2-7; 10 bases line up with TRBD1. J lost 6 bases, V lost 2 bases, and 4 bases had no gene match. Germline CDR1 is MNHNY and CDR2 is SVGAGI (reference sequence). The CDR3 covers 14 residues. DNA for the CDR3: TGTGCCAGCAGTTACGACAGGGGGCTTAGCGAGCAGTACTTC. This sequence encodes CASSYDRGLSEQYF.

The chain carries TRBV28 and TRBJ2-5; TRBD2 is a possible D gene (6 bases). V was cut by 1 base and J by 5 bases, with 14 bases left in between. The CDR3 contains 15 residues. Germline CDR1 and CDR2: MDHEN and SYDVKM. This chain's CDR3 is CASSLFAGQRETQYF. Written as DNA, the CDR3 is TGTGCCAGCAGTTTATTCGCGGGGCAACGGGAGACCCAGTACTTC. The entire variable domain, with the rest obtained from reference TRBV28 and TRBJ2-5, is as follows: DVKVTQSSRYLVKRTGEKVFLECVQDMDHENMFWYRQDPGLGLRLIYFSYDVKMKEKGDIPEGYSVSREKKERFSLILESASTNQTSMYLCASSLFAGQRETQYFGPGTRLLVL.

This clonotype was seen many times. The chain joins TRBV7-2 to TRBJ2-1; 8 positions match TRBD2. The J segment lost 3 bases and the V segment lost 5 bases, leaving 9 bases of the junction unmatched. Germline CDR1 SGHTA, CDR2 FQGNSA. CDR3 length: 16 residues. The CDR3 nucleotides read TGTGCCAGCAGCATCCGCGGGGGGCTAGGCTACAATGAGCAGTTCTTC. Translation gives CASSIRGGLGYNEQFF.

There are a few counts of this clonotype. The V gene is TRBV24-1, the J gene TRBJ2-1; no firm D call. V was pared by 1 base and J by 5 bases, with 5 bases between. This CDR3 spans 13 amino acids. Per the germline V gene, CDR1 is KGHDR and CDR2 is SFDVKD. The CDR3 loop reads CATSDFWNNEQFF. The CDR3, as DNA: TGTGCCACCAGTGATTTTTGGAACAATGAGCAGTTCTTC.

This clonotype was recorded a few times. CDR3 amino acids: CASSAHLQNPETQYF. CDR3 DNA: TGTGCCAGCAGCGCCCATCTGCAGAACCCGGAGACCCAGTACTTC. The genes are TRBV7-6 and TRBJ2-5; D remains unclear. The CDR3 length is 15 residues. Looked up from germline, CDR1 is SGHVS and CDR2 is FNYEAQ. Trimming removed 5 bases at V and 5 bases at J, with 18 bases between.

The sample holds a few counts of this clonotype. This chain joins TRBV7-2 and TRBJ1-1; tentative D call: TRBD1 (6 bases). Germline V gives CDR1 SGHTA, CDR2 FQGNSA. V lost 5 bases and J lost 5, with 15 bases in between. This CDR3 region has 14 residues. The CDR3 sequence is CASSPQGQGTEAFF. CDR3 coding DNA: TGTGCCAGCAGCCCGCAGGGGCAGGGGACTGAAGCTTTCTTT.

This clonotype was counted at least ten times. V and J are TRBV28 and TRBJ2-1; D unclear. This CDR3 spans 13 amino acids. V lost 7 bases, J lost 9 bases, and 16 bases lay in between. The germline V gene encodes CDR1 MDHEN and CDR2 SYDVKM. The CDR3 loop reads CASNPPSSSEQFF. CDR3 in DNA: TGTGCCAGCAATCCCCCGTCCTCGAGTGAGCAGTTCTTC.

The chain uses TRBV2 and TRBJ2-6, with D possibly being TRBD1 (6 bases). Germline V CDR1 and CDR2: SNHLY, FYNNEI. This CDR3 region has 19 residues. Trimming took off 2 bases at V and 0 bases at J, with 17 bases between the two ends. In DNA form, the CDR3 reads TGTGCCAGCAGTGAACGAACCGGGACATCCTACTCTGGGGCCAACGTCCTGACTTTC. This codes for CASSERTGTSYSGANVLTF.

This clonotype was detected once. This chain joins TRBV19 and TRBJ2-1, with 11 bases identical to TRBD2. V lost 5 bases and J lost 0; bases outside the gene matches: 18. The CDR3 sequence is 21 residues long. CDR1 LNHDA and CDR2 SQIVND come from the germline V gene (reference sequence). The CDR3 DNA sequence: TGTGCCAGTAGTCGGACCTCGGGTAGCGGGAGGGATTGGAGCTCCTACAATGAGCAGTTCTTC. It encodes CASSRTSGSGRDWSSYNEQFF. Complete variable domain (other parts from reference TRBV19 and TRBJ2-1): DGGITQSPKYLFRKEGQNVTLSCEQNLNHDAMYWYRQDPGQGLRLIYYSQIVNDFQKGDIAEGYSVSREKKESFPLTVTSAQKNPTAFYLCASSRTSGSGRDWSSYNEQFFGPGTRLTVL.

The table lists this clonotype with many counts. V gene TRBV7-9 combines with J gene TRBJ2-1, with a tentative D call TRBD2 (6 bases). Germline loops: CDR1 SEHNR, CDR2 FQNEAQ (reference sequence). With 6 bases removed from V and 6 bases from J, the gap between germline ends came to 18 bases. The CDR3 contains 15 residues. CDR3 protein: CASRLRELGGNEQFF. CDR3 DNA sequence: TGTGCCAGCAGACTACGGGAGCTTGGCGGCAATGAGCAGTTCTTC.

Only one count was recorded for this clonotype. J is TRBJ1-2 and V is TRBV6-1; D not certain. This CDR3 comprises 12 residues. Germline V gene lookup returns CDR1 MNHNS and CDR2 SASEGT. V lost 1 base, J lost 7 bases, and 7 bases lay in between. The CDR3 is CASSEGKRGYTF. CDR3 nucleotides: TGTGCCAGCAGTGAAGGGAAGCGTGGCTACACCTTC.

In its sample, this clonotype was seen many times. The chain joins TRBV7-2 to TRBJ2-7, with D possibly being TRBD1 (6 bases). CDR1 and CDR2 from the germline V gene are SGHTA and FQGNSA. The CDR3 sequence is 15 residues long. Trimming removed 5 bases at V and 4 bases at J, with 18 bases between. The chain's CDR3 is CASSPQGALGYEQYF. The CDR3 DNA reads as TGTGCCAGCAGCCCACAGGGCGCCCTTGGGTACGAGCAGTACTTC.

This clonotype was observed a few times. The rearrangement links TRBV12-3 or TRBV12-4 to TRBJ1-2; no firm D call. V lost 4 bases and J 5 bases, leaving 11 bases between the germline ends. This CDR3 contains 13 residues. This CDR3 is CASSYGLHYGYTF. The CDR3 nucleotides read TGTGCCAGCAGTTACGGACTCCATTATGGCTACACCTTC.

In this sample, this clonotype turned up many times. This chain links TRBV7-2 with TRBJ1-1; TRBD1 matches 8 bases. The trim removed 4 bases at V and 6 bases at J, leaving 1 base unmatched. Germline loops: CDR1 SGHTA, CDR2 FQGNSA. The CDR3 is 12 residues long. The CDR3 DNA sequence: TGTGCCAGCAGCTGGACAGGGTCTGAAGCTTTCTTT. Translated, it gives CASSWTGSEAFF.

This clonotype was counted only a few times. The rearrangement uses TRBV7-2 and TRBJ1-5; TRBD1 aligns across 7 bases. The CDR3 loop spans 15 amino acids. Germline values: CDR1 SGHTA, CDR2 FQGNSA. The ends lost 5 bases at V and 5 bases at J; junction bases unmatched: 9. The CDR3 loop is CASSTGDSLYQPQHF. Here the CDR3 DNA reads TGTGCCAGCAGCACCGGGGACAGCCTATATCAGCCCCAGCATTTT. The complete variable domain, with remaining parts taken from reference TRBV7-2 and TRBJ1-5, reads GAGVSQSPSNKVTEKGKDVELRCDPISGHTALYWYRQSLGQGLEFLIYFQGNSAPDKSGLPSDRFSAERTGGSVSTLTIQRTQQEDSAVYLCASSTGDSLYQPQHFGDGTRLSIL.

The chain links TRBV19 to TRBJ2-1; 7 bases are shared with TRBD2. V was clipped by 7 bases and J by 7 bases; unmatched bases: 7. The germline CDR1 and CDR2 sequences are LNHDA and SQIVND (reference sequence). This CDR3 has 13 residues. CDR3 sequence (DNA): TGTGCCAGTATAGCGTCTAGCGGAAATGAGCAGTTCTTC. Its translation is CASIASSGNEQFF.

The V and J genes are TRBV18 and TRBJ2-4, with D possibly TRBD1 on 6 matching bases. CDR1 and CDR2 from the germline V gene are KGHSH and LQKENI. V was shortened by 3 bases and J by 6 bases, with 9 bases between the two germline ends. CDR3 length equals 13 residues. The CDR3 region is CASSPGQINIQYF. The CDR3 nucleotides read TGTGCCAGCTCACCTGGACAGATAAACATTCAGTACTTC.

CDR3 in amino acids: CASRYAGGSYEQYF. CDR3 coding DNA: TGTGCCAGCAGATACGCGGGGGGATCCTACGAGCAGTACTTC. The rearrangement uses TRBV6-2 or TRBV6-3 and TRBJ2-7; 8 positions agree with TRBD2. V shed 6 bases and J 1 base; nucleotides not matched to a gene: 5. CDR3 length: 14 residues. Germline assignment: CDR1 MNHEY and CDR2 SVGEGT.

This clonotype was picked up a small number of times. V is TRBV4-3 and J is TRBJ2-1; 7 bases align to TRBD2. Germline V gives CDR1 LGHNA, CDR2 YSLEER. This CDR3 is 16 amino acids long. Losses at the gene ends were 3 bases for V and 6 bases for J; bases not matched to a gene: 11. DNA for the CDR3: TGCGCCAGCAGCCAGGCTAGCGGCTCACGAAGCAATGAGCAGTTCTTC. Amino acids: CASSQASGSRSNEQFF.

The V call is TRBV5-5, the J call TRBJ1-5, with TRBD1 as a possible D gene (5 bases). Trimming removed 0 bases from V and 0 bases from J, with 19 bases in between. Germline V gene data show CDR1 as SGHKS and CDR2 as YYEKEE (reference sequence). The CDR3 is made up of 19 amino acids. The CDR3 is CASSLVAGTDNSSNQPQHF. The DNA for the CDR3 is TGTGCCAGCAGCTTGGTTGCCGGGACTGATAATAGTAGCAATCAGCCCCAGCATTTT.

The CDR3 bases are TGTGCCAGCAGCCCAAGAACAGGGGGCACTGAAGCTTTCTTT. This codes for CASSPRTGGTEAFF. The chain employs TRBV28 and TRBJ1-1, with 8 bases lining up with TRBD1. The CDR3 runs to 14 residues. After removal of 6 bases from V and 4 bases from J, the junction contained 7 bases not matched to a gene. The V gene's germline CDR1 is MDHEN and CDR2 SYDVKM. The variable domain in full, completed from reference TRBV28 and TRBJ1-1, reads DVKVTQSSRYLVKRTGEKVFLECVQDMDHENMFWYRQDPGLGLRLIYFSYDVKMKEKGDIPEGYSVSREKKERFSLILESASTNQTSMYLCASSPRTGGTEAFFGQGTRLTVV.

This clonotype has ten or more counts. This sequence joins TRBV7-9 and TRBJ2-5; unclear D gene. V lost 5 bases and J 1 base, leaving 14 bases between the germline ends. The CDR3 is 15 amino acids. Per the germline V gene, CDR1 is SEHNR and CDR2 is FQNEAQ (reference sequence). Here the CDR3 reads CASSRRADLQETQYF. DNA for the CDR3: TGTGCCAGCAGCCGAAGGGCGGACCTCCAAGAGACCCAGTACTTC.

This clonotype occurred a few times. V and J are TRBV6-2 or TRBV6-3 and TRBJ2-2, with D unclear. V shed 4 bases and J shed 4 bases, with 13 bases lying between them. Germline values: CDR1 MNHEY, CDR2 SVGEGT. The CDR3 has 15 residues. The CDR3 DNA sequence: TGTGCCAGCAGTTCGCGAGCCCGGTCCACCGGGGAGCTGTTTTTT. Its translation: CASSSRARSTGELFF.

This clonotype was picked up a small number of times. The gene calls are TRBV6-1 and TRBJ1-2; tentatively, D is TRBD1 (6 bases). The ends were cut back, 8 bases at V and 12 bases at J, with 22 bases in the middle. Germline loops: CDR1 MNHNS, CDR2 SASEGT. This CDR3 is built from 13 residues. CDR3 DNA sequence: TGTGCCAGCGGTGGGGGGACAAGGGCCGGTAACACCTTC. It specifies CASGGGTRAGNTF.

Many counts were recorded for this clonotype. V gene TRBV27 combines with J gene TRBJ2-7; the match to TRBD2 covers 8 bases. Germline V CDR1 and CDR2: MNHEY, SMNVEV (reference sequence). The V segment lost 6 bases and the J segment 6 bases; nucleotides outside the gene matches: 7. There are 13 residues in the CDR3. CDR3 region: CASRPGLAREQYF. CDR3 nucleotide sequence: TGTGCCAGCAGACCAGGACTAGCTCGCGAGCAGTACTTC.

This rearrangement joins TRBV18 to TRBJ1-4; the D gene is possibly TRBD1 (6 bases). Germline V lookup: CDR1 KGHSH, CDR2 LQKENI. This CDR3 has 17 residues. Deletions cut 1 base from V and 4 bases from J, with 16 bases between. The CDR3 region has the DNA TGTGCCAGCTCACCACTTCAGGGGACCGGCGGTAATGAAAAACTGTTTTTT. Protein: CASSPLQGTGGNEKLFF.

This clonotype was seen at least ten times. The chain uses TRBV7-8 and TRBJ2-1; TRBD1 aligns across 8 bases. In germline, CDR1 is SGHVS, CDR2 FQNEAQ. J was trimmed by 4 bases and V by 3 bases; bases with no gene match: 11. This CDR3 is 17 amino acids long. The CDR3 protein is CASSFAPLGTGYNEQFF. The CDR3 DNA follows: TGTGCCAGCAGCTTCGCCCCCCTCGGGACAGGTTACAATGAGCAGTTCTTC.

The gene calls are TRBV6-6 and TRBJ1-5, with D possibly being TRBD1 (5 bases). This CDR3 comprises 14 residues. Germline CDR1 and CDR2: MNHNY and SVGAGI (reference sequence). Trimming pared 10 bases from V and 2 bases from J, leaving 15 bases between. The CDR3 here is CATARRDGNQPQHF. The CDR3 DNA follows: TGTGCCACCGCTCGGAGGGACGGCAATCAGCCCCAGCATTTT.

This clonotype was picked up many times. The chain is built from TRBV7-2 and TRBJ2-3; D uncertain. The germline gives CDR1 SGHTA, CDR2 FQGNSA. V shed 2 bases and J shed 0 bases, with 18 bases lying between them. The CDR3 sequence is 18 residues long. This chain's CDR3 is CASSLSLRPSLSTDTQYF. In DNA form, the CDR3 reads TGTGCCAGCAGCTTATCCCTTCGACCCAGCCTAAGCACAGATACGCAGTATTTT.

This clonotype was seen a handful of times. This chain uses TRBV12-3 or TRBV12-4 with TRBJ2-7, with TRBD2 matching over 13 bases. The CDR3 has 15 amino acids. Trimming at V came to 2 bases and at J to 6 bases, leaving 4 bases not matched to a gene. The CDR3, as DNA: TGTGCCAGCAGTTTAAACGGACTAGCGGGAGTCGAGCAGTACTTC. Its protein product is CASSLNGLAGVEQYF.